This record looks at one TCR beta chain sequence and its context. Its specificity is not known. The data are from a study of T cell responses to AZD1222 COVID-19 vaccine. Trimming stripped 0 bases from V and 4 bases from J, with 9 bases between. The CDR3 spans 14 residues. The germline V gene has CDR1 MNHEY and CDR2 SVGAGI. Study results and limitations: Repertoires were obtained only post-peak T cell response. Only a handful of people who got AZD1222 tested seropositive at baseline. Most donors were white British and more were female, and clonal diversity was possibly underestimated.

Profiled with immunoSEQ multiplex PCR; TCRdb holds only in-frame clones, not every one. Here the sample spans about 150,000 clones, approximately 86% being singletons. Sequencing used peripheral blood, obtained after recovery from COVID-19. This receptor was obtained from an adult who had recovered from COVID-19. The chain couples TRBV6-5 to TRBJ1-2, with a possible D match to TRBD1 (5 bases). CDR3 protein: CASSYSGHVYGYTF. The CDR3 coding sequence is TGTGCCAGCAGTTACTCGGGGCACGTCTATGGCTACACCTTC.